The T cell receptor beta chain under discussion was sequenced for a study of tumor-infiltrating lymphocytes in primary liver carcinoma (dated by TCRdb to the late 2010s). The study in broad terms: Between November 2015 and early 2016, about 5 patients in China with histopathologically diagnosed primary liver carcinoma had their tumors surgically resected. The study combined TCRbeta repertoire sequencing, expression microarrays and whole-exome sequencing across five regions of each liver tumor, with adjacent normal tissue and blood. Roughly 3.5 to 7.5 million productive TCRbeta reads were obtained per sample, and no significant difference in read depth was found between tissue types. Of the five patients (three men and two women, aged 30 to 69 years), four had hepatocellular carcinoma and one had combined HCC and intrahepatic cholangiocarcinoma. High reproducibility was observed for the technical replicate repertoires, with mean shared-clone rates around 0.9 and correlation coefficients above 0.95. The five patients had tumors staged T1-T3 N0M0, with maximum diameters ranging from about 4.2 to 11 cm. A total of 35 specimens from 5 patients underwent TCRbeta repertoire sequencing, comprising 25 tumor regions, 5 adjacent noncancerous liver tissues and 5 peripheral blood samples. The research as a whole found: Because only the TCR beta chain was sequenced and unpaired alpha chains were not captured, true repertoire diversity is likely underestimated. The study included only four or five patients, and the authors note findings should be validated in a larger study. Since the samples were bulk and unsorted, there was no way to compare CD4+ and CD8+ T cell repertoires. Repertoire overlap was found to be higher between tumor regions (mean roughly 36%) than between tumor-adjacent (approximately 17%) or tumor-blood (around 15%) pairs, consistent with antigen-driven expansion. Compared with blood, tumors had a significantly larger share of the repertoire taken up by the top 250 clones (p = 0.039).

V loses 3 bases, J loses 7 bases, and the germline ends lie 16 bases apart. From a lookup of the germline V gene (reference sequence), CDR1 and CDR2 are GTSNPN and SVGIG. Spanning cysteine to phenylalanine, the CDR3 consists of 14 amino acids. The CDR3 DNA has 42 bases and is translated from base 1. TRIzol reagent was used to extract blood RNA from unsorted whole blood, while the DNeasy Blood & Tissue kit provided the germline DNA. At the time of sampling, the patients had chronic HBV infection and had not received any treatment. Before surgery, about 3.9 milliliters of peripheral blood were drawn into K2EDTA tubes. This clonotype showed up many times. Its antigen is not yet known. One base away there is no much larger clone; base qualities are not given. TCRbeta-specific cDNA was reverse-transcribed from roughly 500 ng total RNA using a constant-region primer and ProtoScript II reverse transcriptase. Construction of the TCRbeta libraries relied on three nested rounds of multiplex PCR, following a slightly modified ARM-PCR procedure. Multiplex TRBV1-TRBV30 forward primers and a Cbeta reverse primer were used in the first two PCR rounds, each of which was run for around 10 cycles. A final 25-cycle PCR with Deep VentR polymerase added sample barcodes and Illumina adapters. Before sequencing, amplicons of 200-500 bp were purified from gel using a QIAquick gel extraction kit. An Illumina HiSeq 2500 was used to sequence the TCRbeta amplicons with 250-bp paired-end reads. As for the original processing: Trimmomatic v0.33 was used to quality-trim the reads, and FLASH v1.2.11 was used to merge paired reads so that full CDR3 sequences could be recovered. V, D and J germline segments were assigned to the rearranged TCRbeta sequences using MiGEC v1.2.1b. Clonotype statistics, along with Shannon-Wiener diversity indices, were calculated using VDJtools v1.0.0. Except for diversity analysis, only each sample's 250 most abundant clonotypes were used in subsequent analyses to reduce sampling bias. The public reads were reanalyzed by TCRdb: fastp trimming at Q25, MiXCR alignment, in-frame beta chains only. Each CDR3 protein gets just one entry, which takes the most common genes and DNA from the rows behind it. The V and J calls reflect TCRdb's pipeline rather than the authors' work. The sample includes fewer than 250,000 distinct CDR3 sequences, with around 60% observed a single time. The top ten constitute about 7.1% of the sample.

The sequenced material came from peripheral blood. This sequence was found in a woman aged 60-75 years with primary liver carcinoma and hepatitis B virus infection. In this chain, TRBV30 is recombined with TRBJ2-1; the D gene is tentatively TRBD1 or TRBD2, each matching 5 bases. Here the CDR3 is given as CAWRRDQLKNEQFF. The sequence in DNA is TGTGCCTGGAGACGGGACCAACTTAAGAATGAGCAGTTCTTC.